This T cell receptor beta chain was observed in a study of blood T cell repertoires in COVID-19. Study at large: Sites in the United States, Italy and Spain provided acute and convalescent COVID-19 samples. Sample material is recorded as cDNA or gDNA derived from T cells, B-cell-depleted T cells, or PBMCs.

Trimming took 0 bases from V and 4 from J, leaving 15 bases between them. This CDR3 comprises 16 residues. Germline CDR1 is MGHRA and CDR2 is YSYEKL. Sequencing used immunoSEQ multiplex PCR; TCRdb keeps in-frame clones, though not all of them. The data contain 150,000 to 200,000 clones, around nine tenths of them singletons. This receptor was obtained from a man aged 18 to 29 with active or convalescent COVID-19. The chain joins TRBV4-1 to TRBJ1-2; TRBD1 is a possible D gene (5 bases). Sequenced sample: peripheral blood. This CDR3 reads CASSQDLAGKGYGYTF. As DNA, the CDR3 is TGCGCCAGCAGCCAAGATCTGGCAGGGAAAGGCTATGGCTACACCTTC.